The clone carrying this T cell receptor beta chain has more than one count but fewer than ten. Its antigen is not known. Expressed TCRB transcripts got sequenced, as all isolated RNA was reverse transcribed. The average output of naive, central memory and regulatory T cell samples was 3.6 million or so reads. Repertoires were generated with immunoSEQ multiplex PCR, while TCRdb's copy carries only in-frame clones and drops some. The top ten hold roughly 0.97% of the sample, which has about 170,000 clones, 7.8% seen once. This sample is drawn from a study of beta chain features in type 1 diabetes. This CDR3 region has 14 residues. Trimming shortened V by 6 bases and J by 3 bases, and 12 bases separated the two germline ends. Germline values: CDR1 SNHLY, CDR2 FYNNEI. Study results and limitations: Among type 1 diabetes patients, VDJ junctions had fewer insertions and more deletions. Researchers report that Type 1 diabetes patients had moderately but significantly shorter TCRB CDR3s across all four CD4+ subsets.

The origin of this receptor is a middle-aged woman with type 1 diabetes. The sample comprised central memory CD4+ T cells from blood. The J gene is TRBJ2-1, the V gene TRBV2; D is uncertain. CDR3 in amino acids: CASSLDQRYNEQFF. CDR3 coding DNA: TGTGCCAGCAGCTTAGATCAGCGCTACAATGAGCAGTTCTTC.